This T cell receptor beta chain was captured in a study of OX40 agonist ivuxolimab in advanced cancers. Looking at the study overall: The costimulatory receptor OX40 (CD134) was targeted by ivuxolimab, a fully human IgG2 agonistic monoclonal antibody. Intravenous ivuxolimab was administered to patients every 2 weeks at six dose levels: 0.01, 0.1, 0.3, 1.5, 3 and 10 mg/kg. Among the roughly 50 dose-escalation patients, about 20 had hepatocellular carcinoma, approximately 15 melanoma, 9 renal cell carcinoma and 9 head and neck cancer. The dose-escalation cohort was about 83% male with a mean age of about 60 years, ranging from about 23 to 85. Prior anti-PD-1, anti-PD-L1 or anti-CTLA-4 therapy was permitted, and about 40% of dose-escalation patients had received checkpoint inhibitors. Partial responses were achieved by three dose-escalation patients, of whom one had hepatocellular carcinoma and two had cutaneous melanoma. Peripheral TCRbeta sequencing aimed to test whether ivuxolimab altered TCR sequence diversity and caused clonal T-cell expansion. The monotherapy dose-escalation portion (N of about 49 patients) of the phase I ivuxolimab trial is reported in the paper.

What the research found in general, with its limitations: The antigen specificity of the clonally expanded peripheral T cells was not determined. After ivuxolimab, expanded clones were on average more numerous among CD8+ T cells than among CD4+ T cells. Low levels of normalized T-cell clonal expansion were also shown by some nonresponding patients. In partial responders in the 0.1-3.0 mg/kg groups, normalized peripheral clonal expansion was found to be among the lowest, especially among CD8+ T cells. At doses from 0.1 to 3.0 mg/kg, clonal expansion was seen in both CD4+ and CD8+ blood T cells between baseline and week 6.

Genomic DNA was extracted from sorted cells for sequencing of the TCRbeta CDR3 region. The immunoSEQ Assay was used for sequencing of TCRbeta CDR3 regions. What TCRdb holds here is the immuneACCESS table cut down to in-frame rearrangements. Part of the clones is not present; checked against another copy, under half of the missing clones reflect an unresolved V gene, and the others are unexplained. This sample is represented by about 48,000 clones; roughly 84% of them were singletons. 9.9% of the sample lies in the top ten. Germline trimming amounts to 4 bases on V and 0 bases on J, with 14 as the count of junction bases outside the gene matches. Reading the germline V gene gives CDR1 SGHRS and CDR2 YFSETQ. The CDR3 covers 19 residues, taking in both the cysteine and the phenylalanine. Only the CDR3 DNA is retained, 57 bases long and in frame from the first base. Note on this clone: Its cognate antigen has yet to be identified. One base away there is no much larger clone; base qualities are not given.

The trial excluded patients who had a history of autoimmune disease or who were on systemic immunosuppression. Peripheral blood for TCR sequencing was collected from all dose cohorts at baseline, on cycle 4 day 1, and on cycle 7 day 1. The samples were drawn from a first-in-human, open-label, multicenter phase I dose-escalation trial of ivuxolimab. Adults with locally advanced or metastatic melanoma, renal cell carcinoma, hepatocellular carcinoma or head and neck squamous cell carcinoma were enrolled in the trial. Before TCR sequencing, CD4+ T cells and CD8+ T cells from peripheral blood were sorted into separate populations.

The receptor was isolated from an adult with an advanced solid tumor such as melanoma, head and neck, liver or kidney cancer. The sequencing here drew on CD4+ or CD8+ T cells sorted from blood, taken in a trial of the OX40 agonist ivuxolimab. In this chain, TRBV5-1 is recombined with TRBJ2-7; 12 bases in the middle match TRBD2. The CDR3 has the sequence CASSHVRTSGNPSSYEQYF. The nucleotides are TGCGCCAGCAGCCACGTTAGGACTAGCGGGAATCCCAGCTCCTACGAGCAGTACTTC.